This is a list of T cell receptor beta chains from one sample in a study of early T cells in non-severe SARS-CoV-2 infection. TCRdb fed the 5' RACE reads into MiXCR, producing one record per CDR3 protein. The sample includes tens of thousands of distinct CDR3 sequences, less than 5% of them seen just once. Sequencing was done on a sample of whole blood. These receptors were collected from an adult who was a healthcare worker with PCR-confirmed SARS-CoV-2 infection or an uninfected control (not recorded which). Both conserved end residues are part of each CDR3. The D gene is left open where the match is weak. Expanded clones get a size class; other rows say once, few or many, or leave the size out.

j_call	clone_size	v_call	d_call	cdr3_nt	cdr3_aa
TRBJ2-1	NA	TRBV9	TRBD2	TGTGCCAGCACTTATCTAGCGGGAAGTTCCTACAATGAGCAGTTCTTC	CASTYLAGSSYNEQFF
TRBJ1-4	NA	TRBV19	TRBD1	TGTGCCAGTAGACCCGGGACAGGGGGACGGCGGCGAGAAAAACTGTTTTTT	CASRPGTGGRRREKLFF
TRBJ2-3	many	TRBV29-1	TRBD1	TGCAGCGATAGGGACAGCCGCACAGATACGCAGTATTTT	CSDRDSRTDTQYF
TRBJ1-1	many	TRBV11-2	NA	TGTGCCAGCAGCACCAATACCGGGACAGAAGCTTTCTTT	CASSTNTGTEAFF
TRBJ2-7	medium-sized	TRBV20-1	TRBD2	TGCAGTGCTGGGGGGCTAGCGGGAGACGAGCAGTACTTC	CSAGGLAGDEQYF
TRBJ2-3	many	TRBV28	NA	TGTGCCAGCAGTTTATTGCGGTTTCTCGGCACAGATACGCAGTATTTT	CASSLLRFLGTDTQYF
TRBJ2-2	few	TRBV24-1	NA	TGTGCCACCAGTGCCTCGACAGCGAACACCGGGGAGCTGTTTTTT	CATSASTANTGELFF
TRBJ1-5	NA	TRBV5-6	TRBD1	TGTGCCAGCAGCTATGGACAGGGTGGCAATCAGCCCCAGCATTTT	CASSYGQGGNQPQHF
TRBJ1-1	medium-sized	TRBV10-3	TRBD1	TGTGCCATCAGCCCCGGACAGGGGAGTACTGAAGCTTTCTTT	CAISPGQGSTEAFF
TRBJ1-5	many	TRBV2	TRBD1	TGTGCCAGCAGAGCGGACAGGGGCGGCAATCAGCCCCAGCATTTT	CASRADRGGNQPQHF
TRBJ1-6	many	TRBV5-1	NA	TGCGCCAGCAGCCCCGGCGTCAGGGACACCTCACCCCTCCACTTT	CASSPGVRDTSPLHF
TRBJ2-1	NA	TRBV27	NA	TGTGCCAGCAGTTACGGACAGAAAAATGAGCAGTTCTTC	CASSYGQKNEQFF
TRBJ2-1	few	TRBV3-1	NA	TGTGCCAGCAGCCTACAAGCGGGTATTGAGCAGTTCTTC	CASSLQAGIEQFF
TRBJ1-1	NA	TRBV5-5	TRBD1	TGTGCCAGCAGCTTACCCCCCGGGACAGTGAACACTGAAGCTTTCTTT	CASSLPPGTVNTEAFF
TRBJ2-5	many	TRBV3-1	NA	TGTGCCAGCAGCCTACGGATGAGGGGGACCCAGTACTTC	CASSLRMRGTQYF
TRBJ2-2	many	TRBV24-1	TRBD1	TGTGCCACCAGTGAACAGGGGGAAAACACCGGGGAGCTGTTTTTT	CATSEQGENTGELFF
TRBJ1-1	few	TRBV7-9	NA	TGTGCCAGCAGCTCGACTAAAAGTACAGAGAACACTGAAGCTTTCTTT	CASSSTKSTENTEAFF
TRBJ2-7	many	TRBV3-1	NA	TGTGCCAGCAGGGCCGAGGGCGAGCAGTACTTC	CASRAEGEQYF
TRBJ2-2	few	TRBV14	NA	TGTGCCAGCAGCCAAGTTATTCCCGGGGAGCTGTTTTTT	CASSQVIPGELFF
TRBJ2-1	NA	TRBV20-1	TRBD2	TGCAGTGCTAGCGAATGGACTAGCGGGGCTAGCTCCTACAATGAGCAGTTCTTC	CSASEWTSGASSYNEQFF
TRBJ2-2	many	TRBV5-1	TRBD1	TGCGCCAGCAGACGGGACAGGGGGAACACCGGGGAGCTGTTTTTT	CASRRDRGNTGELFF
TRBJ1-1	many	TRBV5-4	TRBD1	TGTGCCAGCAGCTTGGACAGGGGAAACACTGAAGCTTTCTTT	CASSLDRGNTEAFF
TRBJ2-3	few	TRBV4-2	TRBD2	TGTGCCAGCAGCCAAGATCAGACTAGCGGGGGTACAGATACGCAGTATTTT	CASSQDQTSGGTDTQYF
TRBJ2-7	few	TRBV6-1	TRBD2	TGTGCCAGCAGAGCTACCGGGACTAGCGCTTACGAGCAGTACTTC	CASRATGTSAYEQYF
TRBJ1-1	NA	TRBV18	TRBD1	TGTGCCAGCTACTTAAGACAGGGCGGAAATACTGAAGCTTTCTTT	CASYLRQGGNTEAFF
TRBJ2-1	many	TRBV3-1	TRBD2	TGTGCCAGCAGCCCCGGGACTAGGGCCTACAATGAGCAGTTCTTC	CASSPGTRAYNEQFF
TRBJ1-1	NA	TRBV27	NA	TGTGTCAGTTCCCTTCAGCCGAACACTGAAGCTTTCTTT	CVSSLQPNTEAFF
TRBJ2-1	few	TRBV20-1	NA	TGCAGTCCCCTCGTAGAATCCTACAATGAGCAGTTCTTC	CSPLVESYNEQFF
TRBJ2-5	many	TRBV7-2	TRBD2	TGTGCCAGCAGCCCATCTAGCGGGGGGGCGGAGACCCAGTACTTC	CASSPSSGGAETQYF
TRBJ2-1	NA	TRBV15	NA	TGTGCCACCAGCAGAGCGGGCATTATTACCTACAATGAGCAGTTCTTC	CATSRAGIITYNEQFF
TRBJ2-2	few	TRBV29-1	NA	TGCAGCGTTATCAAGGGTGGCAGGGAGAACACCGGGGAGCTGTTTTTT	CSVIKGGRENTGELFF
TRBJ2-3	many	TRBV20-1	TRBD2	TGCAGTGCTAGGGGGGTAGCGGGGAGCACAGATACGCAGTATTTT	CSARGVAGSTDTQYF
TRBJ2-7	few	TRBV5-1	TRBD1	TGCGCCAGCAGCTTGGCGGGGACAGACTACGAGCAGTACTTC	CASSLAGTDYEQYF
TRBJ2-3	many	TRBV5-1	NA	TGCGCCAGCAGCTTGGCATCATCAACCACTCGCACAGATACGCAGTATTTT	CASSLASSTTRTDTQYF
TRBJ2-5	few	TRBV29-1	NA	TGCAGCGTTCGGCAGGGGGGCCAAGAGACCCAGTACTTC	CSVRQGGQETQYF
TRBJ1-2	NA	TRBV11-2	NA	TGTGCCAGCAGCTTAGACGGGGCCAACTATGGCTACACCTTC	CASSLDGANYGYTF
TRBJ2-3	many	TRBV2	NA	TGTGCCAGCAGCGCCGAAAAGGGGGGCGCAGATACGCAGTATTTT	CASSAEKGGADTQYF
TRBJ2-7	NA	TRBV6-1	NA	TGTGCCAGCAGTGTTGCCGGGGGCTCGTACGAGCAGTACTTC	CASSVAGGSYEQYF
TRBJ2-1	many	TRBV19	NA	TGTGCCAGTAGTCGTGGAGGGGGCAGGAATGAGCAGTTCTTC	CASSRGGGRNEQFF
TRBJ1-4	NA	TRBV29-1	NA	TGCAGCGTTGGCGCCACAGCCGCCCCTAATGAAAAACTGTTTTTT	CSVGATAAPNEKLFF
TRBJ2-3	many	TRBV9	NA	TGTGCCAGCAGCGCAGGCAGCACAGATACGCAGTATTTT	CASSAGSTDTQYF